These T cell receptor beta chains were read from a single sample in a study of T-cell reconstitution after alpha-beta-depleted transplantation in children. TCRdb reanalysed the PCR reads using MiXCR and keeps one entry per CDR3 protein. The sample contains about 240,000 distinct CDR3 sequences, approximately 12% of which appear only once. The sequences come from PBMCs from the stem cell graft donor, collected from the stem cell graft. The receptor source for this set is a human donor who donated a stem cell graft to a child with acute lymphoblastic leukemia. Each CDR3 is given with its conserved first and last residue. A D gene is named only where the DNA matches it firmly. The size entry is marked missing in some rows and otherwise reads once, few, many or a size class.

clone_size,v_call,d_call,j_call,cdr3_nt,cdr3_aa
many,TRBV20-1,NA,TRBJ1-4,TGCAGTGCTAGAGATCGGTCGACCAGGATCCTGTTTTTT,CSARDRSTRILFF
many,TRBV28,NA,TRBJ2-7,TGTGCCAGCAGGCAGGGGCCCTGGGCGTACGAGCAGTACTTC,CASRQGPWAYEQYF
many,TRBV20-1,TRBD2,TRBJ2-7,TGCAGTGCGTTGGGACTAGCGGGAGAAAGCTACGAGCAGTACTTC,CSALGLAGESYEQYF
many,TRBV12-3/TRBV12-4,NA,TRBJ2-5,TGTGCCAGCAGTTTTTATAAGGGTGAGACCCAGTACTTC,CASSFYKGETQYF
many,TRBV27,NA,TRBJ2-7,TGTGCCGCCGGCGGGCTCCTTTACGAGCAGTACTTC,CAAGGLLYEQYF
many,TRBV3-1,NA,TRBJ1-4,TGTGCCAGCACCCGACCCGGGTCTGAAAATGAAAAACTGTTTTTT,CASTRPGSENEKLFF
NA,TRBV12-3/TRBV12-4,NA,TRBJ1-2,TGTACCATCTGCTTCCGTCGGGACGGCGGCTACACCTTC,CTICFRRDGGYTF
few,TRBV5-1,NA,TRBJ2-5,TGCGCCAGCAGCTGGACCTCACTAGACCAGGAGACCCAGTACTTC,CASSWTSLDQETQYF
many,TRBV7-9,NA,TRBJ2-5,TGTGCCAGCAGCCCCCAAGGGATAGAGACCCAGTACTTC,CASSPQGIETQYF
many,TRBV10-2,NA,TRBJ2-7,TGCGCCAGCAGTGAAGGGAACTACGAGCAGTACTTC,CASSEGNYEQYF
many,TRBV27,TRBD2,TRBJ2-1,TGTGCCAGCAGTTTATGGAGCGGGGCTATCTCCTACAATGAGCAGTTCTTC,CASSLWSGAISYNEQFF
many,TRBV29-1,NA,TRBJ1-3,TGCAGCGTTGATGACAGCCCAGGAGGCTCTGGAAACACCATATATTTT,CSVDDSPGGSGNTIYF
many,TRBV11-2,NA,TRBJ2-7,TGTGCCAGCAGCTTAGGGGGGTGGGACGGGCTCAGCTCCTACGAGCAGTACTTC,CASSLGGWDGLSSYEQYF
few,TRBV5-1,TRBD1,TRBJ2-3,TGCGCCAGCAGCTCCACCCCACAGGGGATTACAGATACGCAGTATTTT,CASSSTPQGITDTQYF
many,TRBV24-1,NA,TRBJ1-1,TGTGCCACCAGTGCCGGGACTCTCAACTTGAACACTGAAGCTTTCTTT,CATSAGTLNLNTEAFF
NA,TRBV7-9,TRBD1,TRBJ2-5,TGTGTCACCGACAGGGGTTTTAGAGAGACCCAGTACTTC,CVTDRGFRETQYF
many,TRBV3-1,NA,TRBJ2-7,TGTGCCAGCAGCCAAACCGGGGATATCTACCTATACTCCTACGAGCAGTACTTC,CASSQTGDIYLYSYEQYF
NA,TRBV20-1,NA,TRBJ2-1,TGCAGTGCTAGAGATTTGACGAATGAGCAGTTCTTC,CSARDLTNEQFF
many,TRBV5-5,NA,TRBJ1-4,TGTGCCAGCAGCTTGGGGCCTAATGAAAAACTGTTTTTT,CASSLGPNEKLFF
many,TRBV9,NA,TRBJ2-3,TGTGCCAGCAGCCCTTCTAGATCTACTAGCACAGATACGCAGTATTTT,CASSPSRSTSTDTQYF
many,TRBV12-3/TRBV12-4,TRBD1,TRBJ2-3,TGTGCCAGCAGTTTAGCGTTAGGACAGGACACAGATACGCAGTATTTT,CASSLALGQDTDTQYF
many,TRBV4-3,TRBD1,TRBJ1-5,TGCGCCAGCAGCCAAGATTGGGGACAGTTTCAGCCCCAGCATTTT,CASSQDWGQFQPQHF
NA,TRBV10-3,TRBD1,TRBJ2-2,TGTGCCATCAGTGTGGGACAGTCAGTGAACACCGGGGAGCTGTTTTTT,CAISVGQSVNTGELFF
NA,TRBV12-3/TRBV12-4,NA,TRBJ2-3,TGTGCCAGCAGGCCTACGAGGGATACGCAGTATTTT,CASRPTRDTQYF
NA,TRBV5-1,TRBD1,TRBJ1-4,TGCGCCAGCAGCTACCGAGGGACAGGGGGTGAAAAACTGTTTTTT,CASSYRGTGGEKLFF
many,TRBV12-3/TRBV12-4,TRBD2,TRBJ2-1,TGTGCCAGCAGGCAGCGGGAGAAGGCCTCCAATGAGCAGTTCTTC,CASRQREKASNEQFF
many,TRBV6-5,NA,TRBJ2-6,TGTGCCAGCTCTATGGCCGGGGTTGTCTCTGGGGCCAACGTCCTGACTTTC,CASSMAGVVSGANVLTF
NA,TRBV27,NA,TRBJ2-3,TGTGCCACCCGATCTTGGCCTAGCACAGATACGCAGTATTTT,CATRSWPSTDTQYF
once,TRBV30,TRBD2,TRBJ2-3,TGTGCCTGGGCTAGCGGGGATGGTGAAGATACGCAGTATTTT,CAWASGDGEDTQYF
many,TRBV20-1,NA,TRBJ1-6,TGCAGTGCTAGAAAAGGCAGGAACAACTCCTATAATTCACCCCTCCACTTT,CSARKGRNNSYNSPLHF
many,TRBV24-1,TRBD1,TRBJ1-2,TGTGCCACCAGTGATGCCGGGACAGGACTCTATGGCTACACCTTC,CATSDAGTGLYGYTF
many,TRBV6-1,TRBD1,TRBJ2-7,TGTGCCAGCAGTGGGGGACAGGGTTCCTACGAGCAGTACTTC,CASSGGQGSYEQYF
many,TRBV25-1,NA,TRBJ2-1,TGTGCCAGCAGTGAATTCAACTGGAATGAGCAGTTCTTC,CASSEFNWNEQFF
NA,TRBV28,TRBD2,TRBJ2-1,TGTGCCAGCAGAAAAGGGACTACCGGCACTGACGAGCAGTTCTTC,CASRKGTTGTDEQFF
many,TRBV24-1,TRBD2,TRBJ2-1,TGTGCCACCAGTCCAGCGGGGTCTTACTACAATGAGCAGTTCTTC,CATSPAGSYYNEQFF
NA,TRBV20-1,NA,TRBJ2-7,TGCAGTGCAACTGCCGACAGGACCTACGAGCAGTACTTC,CSATADRTYEQYF
many,TRBV5-1,TRBD1,TRBJ2-7,TGCGCCAGCAGCTTACAAATACTGGGGGACAGATCCAGGGAGCAGTACTTC,CASSLQILGDRSREQYF
many,TRBV6-5,NA,TRBJ1-1,TGTGCCAGCAGTTACTCAGGGGCTGGGAGCACTGAAGCTTTCTTT,CASSYSGAGSTEAFF
many,TRBV20-1,TRBD1,TRBJ2-6,TGCAGTGCGGTCCGTACAGGGGCTGGGGCCAACGTCCTGACTTTC,CSAVRTGAGANVLTF
few,TRBV6-2/TRBV6-3,TRBD2,TRBJ2-1,TGTGCCAGCAGTTATTCTAGCGGGGGCCATGAGCAGTTCTTC,CASSYSSGGHEQFF
many,TRBV5-1,NA,TRBJ2-1,TGCGCCAGCAGACCCCTACAGGGCTCCAATGAGCAGTTCTTC,CASRPLQGSNEQFF
many,TRBV5-6,TRBD1,TRBJ2-5,TGTGCCAGCAGCCGCGCAGGGGGCACGTACCAAGAGACCCAGTACTTC,CASSRAGGTYQETQYF
many,TRBV9,NA,TRBJ2-1,TGTGCCAGCAGCGTAGGTGGACTCCCGATACCGTACAATGAGCAGTTCTTC,CASSVGGLPIPYNEQFF
many,TRBV12-3/TRBV12-4,NA,TRBJ2-3,TGTGCCAGCCGAGGCCCTTTCACAGATACGCAGTATTTT,CASRGPFTDTQYF
many,TRBV27,NA,TRBJ2-3,TGTGCCAGCAGTTTACTTTTCGGTCCCCCCAGGGATACGCAGTATTTT,CASSLLFGPPRDTQYF
many,TRBV9,NA,TRBJ1-1,TGTGCCAGCAGCGTAGATGGGGCCCGAATAGCTTTCTTT,CASSVDGARIAFF
many,TRBV6-2/TRBV6-3,NA,TRBJ2-7,TGTGCCAGCAGTTACGGATCTCGGATCTACGAGCAGTACTTC,CASSYGSRIYEQYF
many,TRBV20-1,NA,TRBJ1-1,TGCAGTGCTAGCTTCTCAGGGGACACTGAAGCTTTCTTT,CSASFSGDTEAFF
many,TRBV5-1,NA,TRBJ2-1,TGCGCCAGCAGCTCCGTCGTGAACTACAATGAGCAGTTCTTC,CASSSVVNYNEQFF
many,TRBV10-3,TRBD2,TRBJ2-3,TGTGCCATCTCCCGCCTAGCGGGGAACACAGATACGCAGTATTTT,CAISRLAGNTDTQYF
many,TRBV29-1,NA,TRBJ2-5,TGCAGCGTTGGCAGGAGAGAGACCCAGTACTTC,CSVGRRETQYF
few,TRBV7-2,NA,TRBJ2-2,TGTGCCAGCAAAAAATCCCACGGGCCAAACACCGGGGAGCTGTTTTTT,CASKKSHGPNTGELFF